This T cell receptor (beta chain) was retrieved from a study of blood T cell repertoires in COVID-19. Study-wide context: T cells, B-cell-depleted T cells, or PBMCs provided the cDNA or gDNA that served as material.

Germline V gene sequence: CDR1 MDHEN, CDR2 SYDVKM. The CDR3 runs to 15 residues. J gave up 0 bases and V 5 bases, and 4 bases lay outside the gene matches. Libraries were prepared by immunoSEQ multiplex PCR; TCRdb keeps only in-frame clonotypes and omits some of them. This table has more than 200,000 clones, around 86% appearing once. The specimen was PBMCs or T cells enriched from blood (not recorded which). The receptor's source is a woman in her 50s who had recovered from COVID-19. V usage is TRBV28 and J usage is TRBJ2-3; the match to TRBD1 covers 8 bases. The CDR3 sequence is CASSRQGISTDTQYF. DNA of the CDR3: TGTGCCAGCAGTAGACAGGGGATAAGCACAGATACGCAGTATTTT.